Listed below are T cell receptor beta chains from one sample, sequenced in a study of identical twins. TCRdb re-analysed the 5' RACE reads in MiXCR, keeping a single row per CDR3 protein. The data contain 200,000 to 250,000 distinct CDR3 sequences, over 9.5% of them singletons. Input material: memory T cells sorted from blood. The source of these receptors is a man aged 50-60 years in good health. The conserved cysteine and the conserved F or W are not part of the CDR3 here.

V,CDR3
TRBV30,GAILNTEAF
TRBV5-4,ASSLVGTNTDTQY
TRBV25-1,ASSRGGADTQY
TRBV28,ASSPPGQGKRNEQF
TRBV7-9,ASRRTGGSGEQY
TRBV12-3/TRBV12-4,ASSSTGIDTQY
TRBV6-6,ASSPYDEQF
TRBV3-1,ASSRKDGTRGTEAF
TRBV20-1,SASDDRDPIYEQY
TRBV3-1,ASSQGDNPYGYT
TRBV20-1,SARPGLAGGTYNEQF
TRBV20-1,SARGFSSGENIAKNIQY
TRBV20-1,SARDHQQETQY
TRBV7-2,ASSFKTGGPGYT
TRBV5-1,ASSFDRGLGSSGANVLT
TRBV2,ASSPTQGAGTQY
TRBV6-1,ASSEFGTHYEQY
TRBV20-1,SAREDLVGNANEQF
TRBV28,ASISYQRLNNEQF
TRBV7-2,ASSLDGGNEQF